These 20 T cell receptor beta chains were sequenced from one sample in a study of blood T cell repertoires in COVID-19. Using immunoSEQ multiplex PCR, the repertoire was profiled, and TCRdb retains in-frame clones only, with some absent. This sample has 17,000 or so clones, with around 90% found just once. Sequenced: peripheral blood. All receptors derive from a man aged 45 to 65 with active COVID-19.

This chain links TRBV19 with TRBJ2-1; 7 bases are a match to TRBD2. The germline gives CDR1 LNHDA, CDR2 SQIVND (reference sequence). This CDR3 is 15 amino acids long. After removal of 8 bases from V and 9 bases from J, the junction contained 16 bases not matched to a gene. CDR3 sequence (DNA): TGTGCCAGTCGCGTAAGGACGGGGGGTTCCGGTGAGCAGTTCTTC. Translation gives CASRVRTGGSGEQFF.

The gene calls are TRBV6-5 and TRBJ1-1; no firm D call. The CDR3 is 12 residues long. Trimming left V 7 bases short and J 1 base short, with 7 bases between. Per the germline V gene, CDR1 is MNHEY and CDR2 is SVGAGI. This CDR3 is CASTGRNTEAFF. CDR3 in DNA: TGTGCCAGCACGGGAAGGAACACTGAAGCTTTCTTT.

This chain uses TRBV4-3 with TRBJ1-1; D uncertain. There are 14 residues in the CDR3. Germline V lookup: CDR1 LGHNA, CDR2 YSLEER. The ends were cut back, 0 bases at V and 7 bases at J, with 12 bases in the middle. CDR3 sequence: CASSQDLQSLEAFF. The DNA for the CDR3 is TGCGCCAGCAGCCAAGATCTACAGTCACTTGAAGCTTTCTTT.

The chain joins TRBV28 to TRBJ2-7; TRBD1 is a possible D gene (6 bases). V lost 2 bases, J lost 4 bases, and 15 bases lay in between. This CDR3 is 15 amino acids long. The germline CDR1 and CDR2 sequences are MDHEN and SYDVKM. This CDR3 is CASSLTTGSGYEQYF. As DNA, the CDR3 is TGTGCCAGCAGTTTAACTACAGGGAGTGGTTACGAGCAGTACTTC. The variable domain in full, completed from reference TRBV28 and TRBJ2-7, reads DVKVTQSSRYLVKRTGEKVFLECVQDMDHENMFWYRQDPGLGLRLIYFSYDVKMKEKGDIPEGYSVSREKKERFSLILESASTNQTSMYLCASSLTTGSGYEQYFGPGTRLTVT.

V gene TRBV7-2 combines with J gene TRBJ2-5; 9 bases are shared with TRBD2. The CDR3 has 15 residues. CDR1 SGHTA and CDR2 FQGNSA come from the germline V gene. With 0 bases clipped from V and 9 bases from J, the junction kept 8 bases outside the gene matches. CDR3 coding DNA: TGTGCCAGCAGCTTAGCGACTAGCGGAAGATGGGCCCAGTACTTC. Its translation: CASSLATSGRWAQYF.

This chain connects TRBV10-1 to TRBJ2-2, with D perhaps TRBD1 (6 bases). Per the germline V gene, CDR1 is WNHNN and CDR2 is SYGVQD (reference sequence). Trimming cost V 3 bases and J 0 bases, with 17 bases left between them. CDR3 length: 18 residues. The CDR3 nucleotides read TGCGCCAGCAGTGACCCCCATTGGCAGGGGCCGAACACCGGGGAGCTGTTTTTT. The encoded protein is CASSDPHWQGPNTGELFF.

The chain is built from TRBV5-4 and TRBJ2-1; 11 positions match TRBD1. Germline V gives CDR1 SGHNT, CDR2 YYREEE (reference sequence). The CDR3 has 15 residues. V lost 4 bases to trimming and J lost 5 bases; unmatched junction nucleotides: 5. The CDR3 loop reads CASSHGGQGDNEQFF. In DNA, the CDR3 is TGTGCCAGCAGCCACGGGGGACAGGGGGACAATGAGCAGTTCTTC. The full variable domain, its missing parts supplied by reference TRBV5-4 and TRBJ2-1, is ETGVTQSPTHLIKTRGQQVTLRCSSQSGHNTVSWYQQALGQGPQFIFQYYREEENGRGNFPPRFSGLQFPNYSSELNVNALELDDSALYLCASSHGGQGDNEQFFGPGTRLTVL.

The V call is TRBV15, the J call TRBJ2-5; D is possibly TRBD2 (6 bases). Germline V gives CDR1 LNHNV, CDR2 YYDKDF (reference sequence). V was shortened by 1 base and J by 0 bases, with 9 bases between the two germline ends. The CDR3 contains 15 residues. The CDR3, as DNA: TGTGCCACCAGCAGAGTAGCGGAGTACCAAGAGACCCAGTACTTC. Protein: CATSRVAEYQETQYF.

V is TRBV7-2 and J is TRBJ2-5, with 10 bases fitting TRBD2. The CDR3 runs to 14 residues. Germline values: CDR1 SGHTA, CDR2 FQGNSA. V shed 1 base, J shed 4 bases, and the junction held 0 bases outside the gene matches. CDR3 bases: TGTGCCAGCAGCTTAGGGACTAGCGGAGAGACCCAGTACTTC. This gives the protein CASSLGTSGETQYF.

This clone appeared once. V and J are TRBV4-3 and TRBJ1-1; weak D call: TRBD1 (6 bases). This CDR3 region has 18 residues. Germline V gene lookup returns CDR1 LGHNA and CDR2 YSLEER. The ends were cut back, 0 bases at V and 2 bases at J, with 19 bases in the middle. CDR3 DNA sequence: TGCGCCAGCAGCCAAGATAGGGTGGGGGCAGGGCTCAACACTGAAGCTTTCTTT. Its translation is CASSQDRVGAGLNTEAFF.

The CDR3 protein is CASSFSGRAAPYEQYF. The CDR3, as DNA: TGTGCCAGCAGCTTCTCGGGGAGGGCCGCTCCCTACGAGCAGTACTTC. This chain joins TRBV5-4 and TRBJ2-7, with TRBD2 matching over 7 bases. V gave up 2 bases and J gave up 2 bases; unmatched junction bases: 10. The CDR3 is 16 residues long. Looked up from germline, CDR1 is SGHNT and CDR2 is YYREEE (reference sequence). Full variable domain (missing parts from reference TRBV5-4 and TRBJ2-7): ETGVTQSPTHLIKTRGQQVTLRCSSQSGHNTVSWYQQALGQGPQFIFQYYREEENGRGNFPPRFSGLQFPNYSSELNVNALELDDSALYLCASSFSGRAAPYEQYFGPGTRLTVT.

This rearrangement joins TRBV7-2 to TRBJ1-1; 8 nucleotides match TRBD1. The germline V gene has CDR1 SGHTA and CDR2 FQGNSA. The ends lost 5 bases at V and 0 bases at J; junction bases unmatched: 5. The CDR3 has 15 residues. CDR3 sequence (DNA): TGTGCCAGCAGCCTACGACAGGGGTTGAACACTGAAGCTTTCTTT. Its protein product is CASSLRQGLNTEAFF. Using reference TRBV7-2 and TRBJ1-1 for the parts outside the CDR3, the full variable domain is GAGVSQSPSNKVTEKGKDVELRCDPISGHTALYWYRQSLGQGLEFLIYFQGNSAPDKSGLPSDRFSAERTGGSVSTLTIQRTQQEDSAVYLCASSLRQGLNTEAFFGQGTRLTVV.

This chain joins TRBV30 and TRBJ1-6; D is possibly TRBD1 (6 bases). The germline gives CDR1 GTSNPN, CDR2 SVGIG (reference sequence). Trimming took off 0 bases at V and 6 bases at J, with 9 bases between the two ends. There are 14 residues in the CDR3. Here the CDR3 DNA reads TGTGCCTGGAGTGTACAGGGCGGTAATTCACCCCTCCACTTT. It specifies CAWSVQGGNSPLHF.

Only a few counts were recorded for this clone. The chain couples TRBV19 to TRBJ2-5, with 9 positions matching TRBD1. Trimming at V came to 5 bases and at J to 4 bases, leaving 8 bases not matched to a gene. CDR3 length equals 15 residues. Germline CDR1 and CDR2: LNHDA and SQIVND (reference sequence). The CDR3 spells CASSLGNRGRETQYF. The CDR3 DNA reads as TGTGCCAGTAGTCTCGGGAACAGGGGGCGAGAGACCCAGTACTTC.

The chain is built from TRBV5-1 and TRBJ2-1; 9 nucleotides match TRBD2. This CDR3 is 16 amino acids long. The germline CDR1 and CDR2 sequences are SGHRS and YFSETQ. V lost 0 bases to trimming and J lost 2 bases; unmatched junction nucleotides: 3. The CDR3 loop reads CASSLASSGAYNEQFF. Written as DNA, the CDR3 is TGCGCCAGCAGCTTGGCGTCTAGCGGGGCCTACAATGAGCAGTTCTTC.

The chain carries TRBV5-6 and TRBJ1-3; tentative D call: TRBD1 (5 bases). CDR1 is SGHDT, CDR2 YYEEEE, per germline. The CDR3 has 15 amino acids. V lost 1 base and J 0 bases, leaving 8 bases between the germline ends. The CDR3 DNA is TGTGCCAGCAGCTTGTCAAGGGGCTCTGGAAACACCATATATTTT. Translation gives CASSLSRGSGNTIYF.

The chain recombines TRBV11-2 with TRBJ2-2, with 11 bases aligning to TRBD1. After removal of 5 bases from V and 5 bases from J, the junction contained 7 bases not matched to a gene. Looked up from germline, CDR1 is SGHAT and CDR2 is FQNNGV. The CDR3 spans 16 residues. The CDR3 nucleotides are TGTGCCAGCAGCACGGACAGGGGGCGAAAAACCGGGGAGCTGTTTTTT. Protein: CASSTDRGRKTGELFF.

V and J are TRBV10-3 and TRBJ2-1; possibly TRBD1 for D (5 bases). V lost 3 bases and J 8 bases, leaving 11 bases between the germline ends. The CDR3 spans 13 residues. Germline CDR1 ENHRY, CDR2 SYGVKD. CDR3 nucleotides: TGTGCCATCAGTGAACAGGAGCTCGATGAGCAGTTCTTC. This encodes CAISEQELDEQFF.

The chain has TRBV10-3 and TRBJ1-1, with 9 bases fitting TRBD1. V lost 3 bases and J lost 5; bases outside the gene matches: 13. The CDR3 covers 17 residues. Germline V CDR1 and CDR2: ENHRY, SYGVKD. The CDR3 loop is CAISDPKGTGSGTEAFF. The CDR3 coding sequence is TGTGCCATCAGTGACCCGAAGGGGACAGGGTCGGGAACTGAAGCTTTCTTT.

This clone was picked up one time. V usage is TRBV6-5 and J usage is TRBJ2-1, with 7 bases that match TRBD2. The V and J ends lost 8 bases and 0 bases, in that order; junction bases with no gene match: 4. Germline CDR1 is MNHEY and CDR2 is SVGAGI. This CDR3 contains 14 residues. CDR3 amino acids: CASAASGSYNEQFF. The CDR3, as DNA: TGTGCCAGCGCAGCTAGCGGCTCCTACAATGAGCAGTTCTTC.